This T cell receptor (beta chain) was observed in a study of shared clonotypes between healthy human individuals. The V end was cut by 4 bases, the J end by 3 bases, with 11 bases between. Germline V gene lookup returns CDR1 MNHEY and CDR2 SMNVEV (reference sequence). The length of the CDR3 is 14 residues. At deep level, the assay was performed. Profiling relied on immunoSEQ multiplex PCR, and the TCRdb table lists in-frame clones only, not all of them. Here the sample spans more than 550,000 clones, around 90% being singletons. The J gene is TRBJ2-3, the V gene TRBV27; no definite D call. The sample was memory CD8+ T cells from PBMCs. Subset of the sample: CD45RO+ cells pooled with CCR7-negative TemRA cells. The receptor's source is a man younger than 35 in good health. Some clones in this sample may be carry-over from other donors' samples. The CDR3 DNA reads as TGTGCCAGCAGTTCCGGGCCGACTACAGATACGCAGTATTTT. This encodes CASSSGPTTDTQYF.